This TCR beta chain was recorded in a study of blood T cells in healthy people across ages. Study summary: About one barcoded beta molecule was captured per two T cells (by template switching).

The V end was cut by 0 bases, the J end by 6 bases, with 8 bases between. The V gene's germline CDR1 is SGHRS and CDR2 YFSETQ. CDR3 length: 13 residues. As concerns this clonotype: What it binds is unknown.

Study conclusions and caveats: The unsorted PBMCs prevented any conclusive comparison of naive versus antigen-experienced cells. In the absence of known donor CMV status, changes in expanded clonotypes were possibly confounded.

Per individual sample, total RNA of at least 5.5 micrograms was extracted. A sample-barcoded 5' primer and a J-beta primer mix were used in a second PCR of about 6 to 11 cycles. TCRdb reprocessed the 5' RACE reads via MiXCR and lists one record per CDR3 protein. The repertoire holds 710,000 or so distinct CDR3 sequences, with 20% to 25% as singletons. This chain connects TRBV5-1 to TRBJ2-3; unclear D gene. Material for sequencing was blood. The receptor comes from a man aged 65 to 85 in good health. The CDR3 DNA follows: TGCGCCAGCAGCTTGGAACTCGGGGATACGCAGTATTTT. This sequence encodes CASSLELGDTQYF.